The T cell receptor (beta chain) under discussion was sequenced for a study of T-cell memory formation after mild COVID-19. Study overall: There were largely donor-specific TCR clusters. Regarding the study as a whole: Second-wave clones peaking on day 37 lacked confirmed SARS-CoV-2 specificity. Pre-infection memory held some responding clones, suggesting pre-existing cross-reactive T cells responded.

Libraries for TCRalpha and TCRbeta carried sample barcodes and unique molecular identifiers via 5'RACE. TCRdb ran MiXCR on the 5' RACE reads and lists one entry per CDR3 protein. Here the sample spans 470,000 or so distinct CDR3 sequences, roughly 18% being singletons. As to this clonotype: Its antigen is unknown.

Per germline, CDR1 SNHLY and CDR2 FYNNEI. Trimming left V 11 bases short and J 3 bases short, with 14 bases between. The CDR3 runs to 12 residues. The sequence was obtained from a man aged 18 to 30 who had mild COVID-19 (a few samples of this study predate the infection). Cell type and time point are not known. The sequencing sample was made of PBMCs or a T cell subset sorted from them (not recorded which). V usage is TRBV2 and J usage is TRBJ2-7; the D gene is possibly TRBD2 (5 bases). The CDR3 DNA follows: TGTGCCGAGGGCCTAGCTGGCTACGAGCAGTACTTC. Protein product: CAEGLAGYEQYF.